This TCR beta chain is drawn from a study of radiation and T cells in renal cell carcinoma. The germline V gene has CDR1 SGHRS and CDR2 YFSETQ. The length of the CDR3 is 14 residues. Between the trimmed V and J ends, which lost 6 bases and 4 bases, there was a span of 15 bases. The protocol was immunoSEQ multiplex PCR, while the TCRdb copy is restricted to in-frame clones and leaves out a portion. The table records over 90,000 clones, 84% of them present only once. As to time point: blood 4 weeks post-SBRT, at nephrectomy. Treatment here: 15 Gy SBRT to primary tumor, nephrectomy 4 weeks later. Nephrectomy followed 15 Gy stereotactic body radiation by 4 weeks. Radiation-treated patients gave blood at baseline, week 2 and week 4. This clone was seen once. The antigen is undetermined. Notes on the study in general: From baseline, blood top tumor clonotypes peaked at 2 weeks post-radiation.

The sample was blood, taken from a patient whose treatment included radiotherapy and nephrectomy. The sequence derives from a man aged 60 to 75 with renal cell carcinoma. V and J are TRBV5-1 and TRBJ2-3; either TRBD1 or TRBD2 may supply D (5 bases each). The CDR3 is CASTPGPSADTQYF. The CDR3, as DNA: TGCGCCAGCACCCCGGGGCCCTCGGCAGATACGCAGTATTTT.